Detailed here is one T cell receptor beta chain. These data come from a study of Ad26.COV2.S vaccination and SARS-CoV-2 variants. Method: immunoSEQ multiplex PCR; TCRdb's copy keeps in-frame clones and lacks some. The table shows about 330,000 clones, with about 90% occurring only once. Stated treatment: roughly 18 received Ad26.COV2.S at low or high dose, single or two shots; a few received placebo; per-sample allocation not given. Sampling was performed 63 days after the first vaccine or placebo injection. It was an adult aged 18-55 years in Boston who was the donor. The sequence came from a person between 18 and 59 years old who received the Ad26.COV2.S COVID-19 vaccine or a placebo. The source was peripheral blood, collected in a trial of Ad26.COV2.S vaccine versus placebo.

The CDR3 reads CASIPAGSFINEKLFF. DNA of the CDR3: TGTGCCAGCATCCCCGCCGGTTCCTTCATTAATGAAAAACTGTTTTTT. This sequence joins TRBV7-9 and TRBJ1-4; D remains unclear. The CDR3 extends over 16 amino acids. V lost 7 bases and J 4 bases, leaving 19 bases between the germline ends. The germline gives CDR1 SEHNR, CDR2 FQNEAQ (reference sequence).